The T cell receptor beta chain under discussion was sequenced for a study of monozygotic twins with inflammatory bowel disease. Comments on this clonotype: Its antigen is still unknown.

Study findings and constraints: No distinction between different T cell subtypes was possible.

The CDR3 length is 16 residues. CDR1 is SGHRS, CDR2 YFSETQ, per germline. Blood samples, whole and unsorted for T cells, yielded the isolated total RNA. In eight separate reactions per sample, cDNA was generated. Each CDR3 protein gets one entry in TCRdb, which reprocessed the 5' RACE reads and gives no DNA. This sample carries 150,000 to 200,000 distinct CDR3 sequences, with around 6.8% going to the ten biggest clones. This clonotype was sampled from a human donor with ulcerative colitis or Crohn's disease, or a healthy co-twin of an affected twin (not recorded which). The chain is built from TRBV5-1 and TRBJ1-1. Material: blood. The CDR3 loop is CASSLRTISLNTEAFF.